These 6 T cell receptor beta chains share one sample of origin, sequenced in a study of vaccination effects on CD4 cells after COVID-19. Their recognized antigens are unknown. Antigen-specific CD4+ T cells were expanded with viral peptide pools in the ViraFEST assay before sequencing. Culturing for roughly 10 days preceded CD4+ T cell isolation. The study found no prior SARS-CoV-2 infection in the vaccine recipients, who tested negative for nucleocapsid antibodies. The protocol was immunoSEQ multiplex PCR, while the TCRdb copy is restricted to in-frame clones and leaves out a portion. Seen here are more than 30,000 clones, 66% observed once, and the top ten hold about 15%. This material consisted of CD4+ T cells from PBMCs cultured with HCoV-OC43 spike peptides, taken before COVID-19 vaccination. Subset: HCoV-OC43 spike overlapping peptide pool stimulation. All receptors derive from a human donor who received a COVID-19 vaccine.

The chain combines TRBV6-5 with TRBJ1-1, with 7 bases aligning to TRBD1. Germline V lookup: CDR1 MNHEY, CDR2 SVGAGI. With V trimmed by 5 bases and J by 3 bases, 3 bases remained unmatched. The CDR3 sequence is 13 residues long. The DNA of the CDR3 is TGTGCCAGCAGTCAACAGGGGTACACTGAAGCTTTCTTT. Translation gives CASSQQGYTEAFF.

This chain joins TRBV7-2 and TRBJ2-1, with 9 bases lining up with TRBD2. CDR1 SGHTA and CDR2 FQGNSA come from the germline V gene. V lost 2 bases, J lost 8 bases, and 7 bases stayed unmatched. The CDR3 consists of 15 residues. The CDR3 sequence is CASSLLTSGKDEQFF. The CDR3 DNA is TGTGCCAGCAGCTTATTGACTAGCGGTAAGGATGAGCAGTTCTTC.

This clone was observed a handful of times. The chain uses TRBV3-1 (or the pseudogene TRBV3-2) and TRBJ1-4; 10 bases map to TRBD1. With V trimmed by 4 bases and J by 7 bases, 12 bases remained unmatched. CDR1 is LGHDT and CDR2 is YNNKEL in the germline V gene (reference sequence). This CDR3 comprises 17 residues. CDR3 protein: CASSPSSKGQGSEKLFF. The CDR3 DNA is TGTGCCAGCAGCCCCAGTTCGAAGGGACAGGGGAGTGAAAAACTGTTTTTT.

V is TRBV6-4 and J is TRBJ1-1; D is perhaps TRBD1 (6 bases). This CDR3 is built from 13 residues. V was shortened by 3 bases and J by 5 bases, with 10 bases between the two germline ends. CDR1 and CDR2 (germline): MRHNA, SNTAGT. Here the CDR3 DNA reads TGTGCCAGCAGTGAACAGGGTTGGACTGAAGCTTTCTTT. Amino acid sequence: CASSEQGWTEAFF.

This clone was detected a few times. The rearrangement links TRBV30 to TRBJ1-5; D may be TRBD1 (5 bases). The CDR3 consists of 13 residues. CDR1 is GTSNPN, CDR2 SVGIG, per germline (reference sequence). The V end lost 5 bases, the J end lost 5 bases, and 13 bases lay between the germline ends. This CDR3 reads CAWGTDSHQPQHF. CDR3 DNA: TGTGCCTGGGGAACTGACAGCCATCAGCCCCAGCATTTT.

The chain couples TRBV18 to TRBJ2-7; no definite D call. Per germline, CDR1 KGHSH and CDR2 LQKENI. Trimming took off 2 bases at V and 0 bases at J, with 5 bases between the two ends. The CDR3 is 13 amino acids. CDR3 in amino acids: CASSPVSSYEQYF. CDR3 sequence (DNA): TGTGCCAGCTCACCAGTAAGCTCCTACGAGCAGTACTTC.